These 7 T cell receptor beta chains came from one sample sequenced in a study of shared clonotypes between healthy human individuals. Repertoires were generated with immunoSEQ multiplex PCR, while TCRdb's copy carries only in-frame clones and drops some. The sample carries fewer than 550,000 clones, over 60% recorded once. Sequencing input: PBMCs. The receptor set was obtained from a woman aged 40-49 years in good health. Some clones in this sample may be carry-over from other donors' samples.

The chain employs TRBV7-3 and TRBJ2-3; a weak D match, TRBD2 (6 bases). CDR1 and CDR2 (germline): SGHTA, FQGTGA. V shed 5 bases and J shed 2 bases, with 17 bases lying between them. This CDR3 is built from 16 residues. CDR3 sequence reads: CASSANGRGNTDTQYF. CDR3 nucleotide sequence: TGTGCCAGCAGCGCCAACGGTCGGGGGAACACAGATACGCAGTATTTT.

The chain combines TRBV29-1 with TRBJ2-3, with 12 bases matching TRBD2. The germline V gene encodes CDR1 SQVTM and CDR2 ANQGSEA. The CDR3 extends over 15 amino acids. Trimming at V came to 8 bases and at J to 6 bases, leaving 12 bases not matched to a gene. Here the CDR3 reads CSHTGGLAGLDTQYF. CDR3 sequence (DNA): TGCAGCCATACGGGTGGACTAGCGGGATTGGATACGCAGTATTTT.

This clone was seen only a few times. CDR3 DNA: TGTGCCAGCAGCGACCAGACAGAGGGTGGCTACAATGAGCAGTTCTTC. This encodes CASSDQTEGGYNEQFF. The chain recombines TRBV9 with TRBJ2-1; D may be TRBD1 or TRBD2 (5 bases each). V lost 3 bases and J 3 bases, leaving 16 bases between the germline ends. CDR1 is SGDLS, CDR2 YYNGEE, per germline. This CDR3 comprises 16 residues.

The rearrangement links TRBV28 to TRBJ2-3; 12 positions agree with TRBD2. Germline CDR1 and CDR2: MDHEN and SYDVKM. The CDR3 extends over 17 amino acids. Unmatched junction bases numbered 12, after V lost 5 bases and J lost 6 bases. This CDR3 reads CASSTRLAGVQGDTQYF. The DNA for the CDR3 is TGTGCCAGCAGTACTAGACTAGCGGGAGTTCAAGGCGATACGCAGTATTTT.

V is TRBV7-9 and J is TRBJ2-7; unclear D gene. The V end lost 5 bases, the J end lost 3 bases, and 8 bases lay between the germline ends. The CDR3 is 12 residues long. Per the germline V gene, CDR1 is SEHNR and CDR2 is FQNEAQ (reference sequence). The CDR3 nucleotides are TGTGCCAGCAGCCCGCCGGACTACGAGCAGTACTTC. Translation: CASSPPDYEQYF.

The chain combines TRBV6-6 with TRBJ1-2; D unclear. The CDR3 covers 16 residues. V lost 1 base to trimming and J lost 2 bases, with 14 bases between them. CDR1 is MNHNY and CDR2 is SVGAGI in the germline V gene (reference sequence). The CDR3 is CASSYFTEKLNYGYTF. Written as DNA, the CDR3 is TGTGCCAGCAGTTACTTCACAGAGAAATTAAACTATGGCTACACCTTC.

This clone was detected once. V usage is TRBV7-9 and J usage is TRBJ2-1; possible D gene TRBD2, 6 bases. The CDR3 extends over 19 amino acids. The germline V and J ends were trimmed by 1 base and 5 bases, with 24 bases remaining between them. Germline assignment: CDR1 SEHNR and CDR2 FQNEAQ (reference sequence). The CDR3 region is CASSLEGDFPSIGDNEQFF. In nucleotides, the CDR3 is TGTGCCAGCAGCTTAGAAGGGGACTTTCCAAGCATCGGGGACAATGAGCAGTTCTTC.